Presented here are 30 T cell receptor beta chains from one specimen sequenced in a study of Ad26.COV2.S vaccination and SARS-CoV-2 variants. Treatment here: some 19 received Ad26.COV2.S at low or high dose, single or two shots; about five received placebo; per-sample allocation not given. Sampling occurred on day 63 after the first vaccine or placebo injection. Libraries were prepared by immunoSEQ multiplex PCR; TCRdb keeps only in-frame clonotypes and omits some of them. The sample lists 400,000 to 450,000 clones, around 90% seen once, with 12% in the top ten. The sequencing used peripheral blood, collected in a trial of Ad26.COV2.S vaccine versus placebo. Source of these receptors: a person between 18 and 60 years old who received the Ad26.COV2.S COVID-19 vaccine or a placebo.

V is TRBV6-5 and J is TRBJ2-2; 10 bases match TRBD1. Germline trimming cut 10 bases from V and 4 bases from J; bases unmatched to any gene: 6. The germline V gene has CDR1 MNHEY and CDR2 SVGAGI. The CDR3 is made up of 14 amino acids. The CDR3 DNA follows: TGTGCCACCCGACAGGGGGCGGGCACCGGGGAGCTGTTTTTT. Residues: CATRQGAGTGELFF.

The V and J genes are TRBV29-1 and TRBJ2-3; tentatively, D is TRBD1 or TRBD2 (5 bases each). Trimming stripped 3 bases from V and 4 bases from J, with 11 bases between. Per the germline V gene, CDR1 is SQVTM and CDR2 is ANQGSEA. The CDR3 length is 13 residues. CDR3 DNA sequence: TGCAGCGTTGAGGGGGTTGGGGCAGATACGCAGTATTTT. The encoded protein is CSVEGVGADTQYF.

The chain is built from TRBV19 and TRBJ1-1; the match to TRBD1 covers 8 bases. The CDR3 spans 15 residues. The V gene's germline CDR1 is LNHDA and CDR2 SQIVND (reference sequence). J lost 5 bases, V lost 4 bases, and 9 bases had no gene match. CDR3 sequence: CASSTLPTGETEAFF. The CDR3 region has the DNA TGTGCCAGTAGTACCTTACCGACAGGGGAGACTGAAGCTTTCTTT.

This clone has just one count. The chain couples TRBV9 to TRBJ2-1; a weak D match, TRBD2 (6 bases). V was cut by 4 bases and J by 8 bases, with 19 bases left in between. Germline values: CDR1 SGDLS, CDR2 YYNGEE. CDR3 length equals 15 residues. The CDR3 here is CASSPRGGEVHEQFF. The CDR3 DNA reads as TGTGCCAGCAGCCCGAGGGGAGGTGAGGTCCATGAGCAGTTCTTC.

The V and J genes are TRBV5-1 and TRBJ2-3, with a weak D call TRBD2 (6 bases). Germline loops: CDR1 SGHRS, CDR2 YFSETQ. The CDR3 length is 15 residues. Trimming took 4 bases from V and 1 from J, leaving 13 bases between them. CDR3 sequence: CASSLLALGTDTQYF. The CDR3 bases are TGCGCCAGCAGCCTACTAGCCTTGGGCACAGATACGCAGTATTTT.

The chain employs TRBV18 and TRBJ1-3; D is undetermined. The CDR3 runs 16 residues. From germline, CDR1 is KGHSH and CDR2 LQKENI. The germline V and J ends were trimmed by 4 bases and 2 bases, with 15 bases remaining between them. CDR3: CASSQANWWAGNTIYF. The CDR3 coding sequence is TGTGCCAGCTCACAAGCTAATTGGTGGGCTGGAAACACCATATATTTT.

Written as DNA, the CDR3 is TGTGCCAGCAGCTTAGACCTAGCGGGAGCCACCGGGGAGCTGTTTTTT. It translates to CASSLDLAGATGELFF. This chain joins TRBV7-9 and TRBJ2-2; TRBD2 agrees at 10 bases. This CDR3 contains 16 residues. Trimming cost V 1 base and J 4 bases; bases outside gene matches: 3. Per the germline V gene, CDR1 is SEHNR and CDR2 is FQNEAQ (reference sequence).

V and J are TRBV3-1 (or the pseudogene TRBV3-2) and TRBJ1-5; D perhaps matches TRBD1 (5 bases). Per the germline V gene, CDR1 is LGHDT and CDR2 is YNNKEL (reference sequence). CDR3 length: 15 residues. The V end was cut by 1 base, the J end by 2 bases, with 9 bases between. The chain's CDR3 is CASSQGGAGNQPQHF. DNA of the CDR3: TGTGCCAGCAGCCAAGGCGGGGCTGGCAATCAGCCCCAGCATTTT.

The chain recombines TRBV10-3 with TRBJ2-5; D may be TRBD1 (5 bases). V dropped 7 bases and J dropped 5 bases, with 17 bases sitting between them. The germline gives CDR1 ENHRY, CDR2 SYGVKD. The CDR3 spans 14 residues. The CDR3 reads CAINDQGAQETQYF. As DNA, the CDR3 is TGTGCCATCAACGACCAGGGCGCCCAGGAGACCCAGTACTTC.

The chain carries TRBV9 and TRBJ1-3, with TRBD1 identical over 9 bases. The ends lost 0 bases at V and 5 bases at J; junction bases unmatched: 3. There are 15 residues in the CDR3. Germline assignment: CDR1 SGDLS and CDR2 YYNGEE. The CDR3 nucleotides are TGTGCCAGCAGCGTAGAGGACAGGGGTAGAAACACCATATATTTT. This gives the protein CASSVEDRGRNTIYF. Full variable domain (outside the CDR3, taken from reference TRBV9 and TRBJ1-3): DSGVTQTPKHLITATGQRVTLRCSPRSGDLSVYWYQQSLDQGLQFLIQYYNGEERAKGNILERFSAQQFPDLHSELNLSSLELGDSALYFCASSVEDRGRNTIYFGEGSWLTVV.

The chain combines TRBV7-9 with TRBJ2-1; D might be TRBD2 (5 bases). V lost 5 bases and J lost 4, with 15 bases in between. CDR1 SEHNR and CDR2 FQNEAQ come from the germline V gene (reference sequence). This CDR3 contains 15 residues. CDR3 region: CASSRGLPAYNEQFF. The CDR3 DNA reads TGTGCCAGCAGCCGCGGACTCCCGGCGTACAATGAGCAGTTCTTC. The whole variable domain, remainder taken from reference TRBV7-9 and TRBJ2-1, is DTGVSQNPRHKITKRGQNVTFRCDPISEHNRLYWYRQTLGQGPEFLTYFQNEAQLEKSRLLSDRFSAERPKGSFSTLEIQRTEQGDSAMYLCASSRGLPAYNEQFFGPGTRLTVL.

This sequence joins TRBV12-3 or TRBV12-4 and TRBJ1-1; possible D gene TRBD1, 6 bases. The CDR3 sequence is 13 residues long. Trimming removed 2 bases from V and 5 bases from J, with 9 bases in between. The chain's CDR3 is CASSLTGLTEAFF. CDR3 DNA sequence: TGTGCCAGCAGTTTAACAGGGTTGACTGAAGCTTTCTTT.

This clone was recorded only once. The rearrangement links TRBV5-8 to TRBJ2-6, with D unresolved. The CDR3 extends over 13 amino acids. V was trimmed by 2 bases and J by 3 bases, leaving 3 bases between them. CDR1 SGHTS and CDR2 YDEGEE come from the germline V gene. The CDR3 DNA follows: TGTGCCAGCAGCTTAGTTGGGGCCAACGTCCTGACTTTC. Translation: CASSLVGANVLTF. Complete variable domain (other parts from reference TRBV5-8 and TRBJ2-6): EAGVTQSPTHLIKTRGQQATLRCSPISGHTSVYWYQQALGLGLQFLLWYDEGEERNRGNFPPRFSGRQFPNYSSELNVNALELEDSALYLCASSLVGANVLTFGAGSRLTVL.

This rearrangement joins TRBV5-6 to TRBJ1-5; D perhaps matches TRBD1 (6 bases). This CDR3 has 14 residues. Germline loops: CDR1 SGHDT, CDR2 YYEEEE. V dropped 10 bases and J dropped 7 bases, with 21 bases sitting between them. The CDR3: CAGGGTGQGQPQHF. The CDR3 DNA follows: TGTGCCGGAGGGGGAACCGGTCAAGGACAGCCCCAGCATTTT.

The CDR3 bases are TGTGCCAGCAGTCCCCTGGACAGGGGGTCCTACGAGCAGTACTTC. The encoded protein is CASSPLDRGSYEQYF. The chain has TRBV28 and TRBJ2-7; 10 bases match TRBD1. From germline, CDR1 is MDHEN and CDR2 SYDVKM. The ends lost 5 bases at V and 1 base at J; junction bases unmatched: 5. The CDR3 sequence is 15 residues long.

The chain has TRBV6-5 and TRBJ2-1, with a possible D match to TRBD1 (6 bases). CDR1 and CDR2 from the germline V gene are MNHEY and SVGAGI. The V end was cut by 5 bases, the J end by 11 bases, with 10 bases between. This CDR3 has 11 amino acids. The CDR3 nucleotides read TGTGCCAGCAGTACTGGACAGAAGCAGTTCTTC. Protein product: CASSTGQKQFF.

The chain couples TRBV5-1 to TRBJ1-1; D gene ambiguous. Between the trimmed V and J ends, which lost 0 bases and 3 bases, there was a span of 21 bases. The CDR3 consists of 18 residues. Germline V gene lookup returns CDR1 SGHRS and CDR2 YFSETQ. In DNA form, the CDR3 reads TGCGCCAGCAGCTTGGGATCAAGAGGTCTCCCGAGTGACACTGAAGCTTTCTTT. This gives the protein CASSLGSRGLPSDTEAFF.

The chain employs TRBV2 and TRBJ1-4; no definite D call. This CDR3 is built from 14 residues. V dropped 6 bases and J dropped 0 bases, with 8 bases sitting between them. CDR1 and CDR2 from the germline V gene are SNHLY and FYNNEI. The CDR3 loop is CASRRHSTNEKLFF. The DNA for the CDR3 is TGTGCCAGCAGAAGACATTCAACTAATGAAAAACTGTTTTTT.

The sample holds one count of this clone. In nucleotides, the CDR3 is TGTGCCACCAGTGATTTCGGGACTAGGGAGAGGAGTGAGCAGTTCTTC. Amino acid sequence: CATSDFGTRERSEQFF. The chain links TRBV24-1 to TRBJ2-1; TRBD2 matches at 8 bases. The CDR3 totals 16 residues. The V and J ends lost 1 base and 9 bases, in that order; junction bases with no gene match: 10. Per germline, CDR1 KGHDR and CDR2 SFDVKD.

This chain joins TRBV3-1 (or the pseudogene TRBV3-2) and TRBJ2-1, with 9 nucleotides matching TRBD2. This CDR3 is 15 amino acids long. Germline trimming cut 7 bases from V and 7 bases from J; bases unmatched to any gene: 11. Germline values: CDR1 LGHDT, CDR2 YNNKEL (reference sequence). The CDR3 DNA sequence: TGTGCCAGCACTACCGGGACTAGCATTGGTAATGAGCAGTTCTTC. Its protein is CASTTGTSIGNEQFF.

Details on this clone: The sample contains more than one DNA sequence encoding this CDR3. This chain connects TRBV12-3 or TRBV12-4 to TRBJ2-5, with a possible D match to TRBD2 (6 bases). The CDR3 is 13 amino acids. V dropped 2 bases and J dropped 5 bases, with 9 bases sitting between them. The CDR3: CASSLSGVETQYF. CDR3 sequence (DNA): TGTGCCAGCAGTTTATCGGGAGTGGAGACCCAGTACTTC.

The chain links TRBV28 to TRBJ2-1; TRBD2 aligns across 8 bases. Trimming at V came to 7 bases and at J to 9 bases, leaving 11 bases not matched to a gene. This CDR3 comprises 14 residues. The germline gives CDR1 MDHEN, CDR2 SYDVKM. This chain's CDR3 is CASTEDLAGLEQFF. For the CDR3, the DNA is TGTGCCAGCACCGAGGACTTAGCGGGACTTGAGCAGTTCTTC.

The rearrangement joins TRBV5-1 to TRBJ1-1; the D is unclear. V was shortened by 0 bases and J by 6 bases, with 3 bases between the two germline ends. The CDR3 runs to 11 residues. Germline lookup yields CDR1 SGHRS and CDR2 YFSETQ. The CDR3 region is CASSLDSEAFF. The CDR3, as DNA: TGCGCCAGCAGCTTGGACTCTGAAGCTTTCTTT.

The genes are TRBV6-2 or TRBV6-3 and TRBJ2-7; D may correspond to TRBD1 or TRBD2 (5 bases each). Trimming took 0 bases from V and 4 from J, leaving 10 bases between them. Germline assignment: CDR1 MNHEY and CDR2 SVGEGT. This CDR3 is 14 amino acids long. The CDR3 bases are TGTGCCAGCAGTTACTCGAGGGCAGGGTACGAGCAGTACTTC. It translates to CASSYSRAGYEQYF.

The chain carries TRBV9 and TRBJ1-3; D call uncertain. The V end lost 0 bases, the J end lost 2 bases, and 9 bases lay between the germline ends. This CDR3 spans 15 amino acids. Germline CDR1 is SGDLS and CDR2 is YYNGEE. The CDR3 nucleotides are TGTGCCAGCAGCGTAGCGGGGAGGGCTGGAAACACCATATATTTT. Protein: CASSVAGRAGNTIYF.

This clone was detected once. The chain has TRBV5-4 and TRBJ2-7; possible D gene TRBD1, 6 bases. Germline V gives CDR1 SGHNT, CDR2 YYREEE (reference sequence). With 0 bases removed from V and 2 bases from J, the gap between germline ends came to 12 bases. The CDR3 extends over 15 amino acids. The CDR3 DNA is TGTGCCAGCAGCTTGGAACAGGGTAATCCCTACGAGCAGTACTTC. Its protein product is CASSLEQGNPYEQYF.

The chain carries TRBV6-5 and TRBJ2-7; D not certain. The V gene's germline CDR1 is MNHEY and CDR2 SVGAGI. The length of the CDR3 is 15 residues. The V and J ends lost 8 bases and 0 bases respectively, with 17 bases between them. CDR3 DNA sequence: TGTGCCAGCCAAACGGCCGACGGCACCTCCTACGAGCAGTACTTC. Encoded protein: CASQTADGTSYEQYF.

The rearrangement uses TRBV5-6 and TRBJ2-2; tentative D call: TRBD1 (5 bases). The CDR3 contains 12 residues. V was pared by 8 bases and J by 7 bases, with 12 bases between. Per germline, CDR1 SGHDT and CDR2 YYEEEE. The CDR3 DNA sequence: TGTGCCAGTAGCAGGGTTAACGGGGAGCTGTTTTTT. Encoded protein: CASSRVNGELFF.

The CDR3 coding sequence is TGCAGTGTTCTAGACCAAGAGACCCAGTACTTC. Encoded protein: CSVLDQETQYF. The chain couples TRBV20-1 to TRBJ2-5; D unresolved. The CDR3 is 11 amino acids. Per the germline V gene, CDR1 is DFQATT and CDR2 is SNEGSKA (reference sequence). V was shortened by 7 bases and J by 0 bases, with 6 bases between the two germline ends.

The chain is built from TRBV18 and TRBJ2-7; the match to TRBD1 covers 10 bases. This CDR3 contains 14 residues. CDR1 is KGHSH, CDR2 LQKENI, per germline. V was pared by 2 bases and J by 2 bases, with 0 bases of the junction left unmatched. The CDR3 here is CASSPGTGAYEQYF. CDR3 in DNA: TGTGCCAGCTCACCAGGGACAGGGGCCTACGAGCAGTACTTC.